The clone carrying this T cell receptor beta chain was counted ten times or more. The antigen remains unidentified. This sample is drawn from a study of Graves' ophthalmopathy and Graves' hyperthyroidism. Scientists amplified the TCR beta CDR3 regions from RNA transcripts. The library came from an HTBI-primed first-round RT-PCR and a second-round multiplex PCR. TCRdb re-analysed the multiplex PCR reads in MiXCR, keeping a single row per CDR3 protein. The repertoire holds a few hundred thousand distinct CDR3 sequences, with about 17% as singletons. CDR3 length: 14 residues. V was trimmed by 1 base and J by 4 bases, leaving 10 bases between them. Germline loops: CDR1 SGHAT, CDR2 FQNNGV. Study-wide results and limits: Most thyroid-expanded clonotypes exceeding 0.001 frequency were also found in blood. Ophthalmopathy progression was predicted by the model at about 69% sensitivity and approximately 72% specificity.

The specimen sequenced was peripheral blood. This chain links TRBV11-2 with TRBJ2-5; D is uncertain. This receptor was identified in an adult woman with stable Graves' hyperthyroidism. The CDR3 loop is CASSLGYSVETQYF. The DNA of the CDR3 is TGTGCCAGCAGCTTAGGCTACAGCGTAGAGACCCAGTACTTC.